This passage covers 30 T cell receptor beta chains from one sample sequenced in a study of ipilimumab plus nivolumab after autologous stem cell transplantation. Clones were sequenced by immunoSEQ multiplex PCR, and TCRdb holds only the in-frame ones, with some missing. This table has some 17,000 clones, just under 80% appearing once. Specimen: PBMCs, collected in a trial of ipilimumab plus nivolumab as post-transplant consolidation. The receptors come from a male donor with diffuse large B-cell lymphoma.

The chain has TRBV7-9 and TRBJ2-2, with 7 bases lining up with TRBD2. CDR3 size: 13 residues. Germline-derived CDR1 and CDR2 are SEHNR and FQNEAQ (reference sequence). After removal of 7 bases from V and 3 bases from J, the junction contained 2 bases not matched to a gene. CDR3 sequence (DNA): TGTGCCAGCAACCGGGGGGACACCGGGGAGCTGTTTTTT. The encoded protein is CASNRGDTGELFF.

The V gene is TRBV6-6, the J gene TRBJ2-7; perhaps TRBD2 as D (6 bases). The CDR3 extends over 14 amino acids. Per the germline V gene, CDR1 is MNHNY and CDR2 is SVGAGI (reference sequence). V was cut by 6 bases and J by 7 bases, with 19 bases left in between. The CDR3 DNA follows: TGTGCCAGCAGGGTTTATGGCGGGACCGGGGAGCAGTACTTC. It codes for CASRVYGGTGEQYF.

The chain links TRBV5-4 to TRBJ2-3; possibly TRBD1 for D (7 bases). The germline V and J ends were trimmed by 0 bases and 5 bases, with 16 bases remaining between them. The CDR3 is 16 amino acids. In germline, CDR1 is SGHNT, CDR2 YYREEE (reference sequence). DNA of the CDR3: TGTGCCAGCAGCTTGGCCGAGGGCAGGGGGGTAGATACGCAGTATTTT. It encodes CASSLAEGRGVDTQYF.

The chain joins TRBV7-2 to TRBJ2-7, with TRBD2 matching over 10 bases. Per the germline V gene, CDR1 is SGHTA and CDR2 is FQGNSA. The length of the CDR3 is 15 residues. V shed 1 base and J 7 bases; nucleotides not matched to a gene: 7. CDR3 bases: TGTGCCAGCAGCTTAGTAGCGGGGGGCCGCGGGGAGCAGTACTTC. Protein: CASSLVAGGRGEQYF.

The chain links TRBV7-9 to TRBJ1-2; D is unresolved. Germline assignment: CDR1 SEHNR and CDR2 FQNEAQ (reference sequence). This CDR3 region has 18 residues. Trimming removed 1 base at V and 3 bases at J, with 21 bases between. CDR3 sequence: CASSLEGVGVRPDYGYTF. The DNA for the CDR3 is TGTGCCAGCAGCTTAGAAGGTGTGGGAGTAAGGCCGGACTATGGCTACACCTTC. The full variable domain, its missing parts supplied by reference TRBV7-9 and TRBJ1-2, is DTGVSQNPRHKITKRGQNVTFRCDPISEHNRLYWYRQTLGQGPEFLTYFQNEAQLEKSRLLSDRFSAERPKGSFSTLEIQRTEQGDSAMYLCASSLEGVGVRPDYGYTFGSGTRLTVV.

The rearrangement joins TRBV9 to TRBJ2-1; 12 bases match TRBD2. The germline V gene has CDR1 SGDLS and CDR2 YYNGEE. This CDR3 is built from 18 residues. V gave up 0 bases and J gave up 8 bases; unmatched junction bases: 12. CDR3 nucleotides: TGTGCCAGCAGCGTAGATCGGGCTAGCGGGGGGGCGCGGGATGAGCAGTTCTTC. Its protein is CASSVDRASGGARDEQFF. Full variable domain (missing parts from reference TRBV9 and TRBJ2-1): DSGVTQTPKHLITATGQRVTLRCSPRSGDLSVYWYQQSLDQGLQFLIQYYNGEERAKGNILERFSAQQFPDLHSELNLSSLELGDSALYFCASSVDRASGGARDEQFFGPGTRLTVL.

V is TRBV7-9 and J is TRBJ2-7; TRBD2 is a possible D gene (6 bases). There are 15 residues in the CDR3. The V and J ends lost 6 bases and 5 bases respectively, with 20 bases between them. Germline CDR1 and CDR2: SEHNR and FQNEAQ (reference sequence). CDR3 loop: CASRGFRGMVDEQYF. For the CDR3, the DNA is TGTGCCAGCAGGGGCTTCCGGGGGATGGTAGACGAGCAGTACTTC.

V and J are TRBV18 and TRBJ1-6; D is uncertain. Germline lookup yields CDR1 KGHSH and CDR2 LQKENI. Trimming took off 6 bases at V and 3 bases at J, with 12 bases between the two ends. This CDR3 spans 15 amino acids. Here the CDR3 reads CASSLDGNYNSPLHF. Written as DNA, the CDR3 is TGTGCCAGCTCTCTAGACGGGAACTATAATTCACCCCTCCACTTT.

The rearrangement uses TRBV6-6 and TRBJ1-2; the D gene is possibly TRBD1 (5 bases). This CDR3 has 14 amino acids. V lost 5 bases to trimming and J lost 5 bases, with 15 bases between them. Germline V lookup: CDR1 MNHNY, CDR2 SVGAGI (reference sequence). The CDR3 nucleotides are TGTGCCAGCAGTCGGGACTGGGCTAGATATGGCTACACCTTC. This sequence encodes CASSRDWARYGYTF.

The rearrangement uses TRBV30 and TRBJ1-6, with unresolved D. The CDR3 totals 14 residues. The germline V and J ends were trimmed by 1 base and 9 bases, with 13 bases remaining between them. Per the germline V gene, CDR1 is GTSNPN and CDR2 is SVGIG (reference sequence). The CDR3 loop is CAWSALAGGSPLHF. In nucleotides, the CDR3 is TGTGCCTGGAGTGCCCTGGCAGGCGGTTCACCCCTCCACTTT.

The chain joins TRBV9 to TRBJ2-5; 8 bases match TRBD2. Germline CDR1 and CDR2: SGDLS and YYNGEE. This CDR3 comprises 14 residues. V gave up 5 bases and J gave up 5 bases; unmatched junction bases: 8. CDR3 nucleotides: TGTGCCAGCAGTTTAAAGCGGGGGAGGGAGACCCAGTACTTC. Encoded protein: CASSLKRGRETQYF.

V usage is TRBV2 and J usage is TRBJ2-7; D is tentatively TRBD1 or TRBD2 (7 bases each). The ends were cut back, 10 bases at V and 8 bases at J, with 27 bases in the middle. The CDR3 contains 15 residues. Germline V gene sequence: CDR1 SNHLY, CDR2 FYNNEI. CDR3 in amino acids: CATHRDQGGSRKQYF. The CDR3 nucleotides are TGTGCCACCCATCGCGATCAGGGGGGGAGTCGGAAGCAGTACTTC.

This clone is labeled medium-sized (0.01 to 0.1%). Other nucleotide sequences from this sample produce the same CDR3. The chain uses TRBV5-4 and TRBJ2-5; D is unclear. This CDR3 is 13 amino acids long. CDR1 is SGHNT, CDR2 YYREEE, per germline (reference sequence). Trimming removed 1 base at V and 0 bases at J, with 4 bases between. CDR3 sequence reads: CASSLSYQETQYF. The CDR3 region has the DNA TGTGCCAGCAGCTTGTCATACCAAGAGACCCAGTACTTC.

This chain links TRBV11-1 with TRBJ2-5, with D perhaps TRBD2 (5 bases). CDR3 size: 17 residues. Germline values: CDR1 SGHAT, CDR2 FQDESV (reference sequence). V shed 2 bases and J shed 5 bases, with 21 bases lying between them. The CDR3 sequence: CASSLKRVGESWETQYF. The CDR3 DNA reads TGTGCCAGCAGCTTAAAGCGTGTCGGGGAGAGTTGGGAGACCCAGTACTTC.

The chain joins TRBV7-8 to TRBJ2-5, with TRBD1 matching over 8 bases. From germline, CDR1 is SGHVS and CDR2 FQNEAQ. The CDR3 loop spans 15 amino acids. Trimming cost V 7 bases and J 1 base; bases outside gene matches: 8. The CDR3 nucleotides are TGTGCCAGCACCTACCGCAGGGGGCCCCAAGAGACCCAGTACTTC. It codes for CASTYRRGPQETQYF.

The V call is TRBV5-1, the J call TRBJ2-5, with D perhaps TRBD2 (5 bases). CDR3 length: 15 residues. V gave up 0 bases and J gave up 4 bases, with 13 bases separating them. Germline V CDR1 and CDR2: SGHRS, YFSETQ. CDR3 coding DNA: TGCGCCAGCAGCTTGGGGTCCCTCGCGGGAGAGACCCAGTACTTC. This encodes CASSLGSLAGETQYF.

The chain carries TRBV7-8 and TRBJ1-1; D unresolved. The CDR3 loop spans 14 amino acids. Trimming removed 0 bases from V and 0 bases from J, with 5 bases in between. The germline V gene encodes CDR1 SGHVS and CDR2 FQNEAQ. CDR3 nucleotides: TGTGCCAGCAGCTTAGCTGGTGTGAACACTGAAGCTTTCTTT. It yields the protein CASSLAGVNTEAFF.

The V gene is TRBV2, the J gene TRBJ2-7; no clear D gene. The CDR3 has 14 amino acids. V shed 4 bases and J shed 4 bases, with 14 bases lying between them. CDR1 SNHLY and CDR2 FYNNEI come from the germline V gene. CDR3 sequence reads: CASSAGSLSYEQYF. CDR3 DNA sequence: TGTGCCAGCAGTGCTGGCAGCCTCTCTTACGAGCAGTACTTC.

The rearrangement uses TRBV9 and TRBJ2-3; D uncertain. The CDR3 runs to 12 residues. Trimming took 4 bases from V and 2 from J, leaving 5 bases between them. Germline lookup yields CDR1 SGDLS and CDR2 YYNGEE. CDR3 DNA sequence: TGTGCCAGCAGCCCGGACACAGATACGCAGTATTTT. Translated, it gives CASSPDTDTQYF.

The rearrangement uses TRBV4-1 and TRBJ2-1, with 9 bases that match TRBD1. The CDR3 loop spans 14 amino acids. In germline, CDR1 is MGHRA, CDR2 YSYEKL. V was clipped by 4 bases and J by 10 bases; unmatched bases: 8. Written as DNA, the CDR3 is TGCGCCAGCAGCCTTGGACAGGGGAAAGGAGAGCAGTTCTTC. Its translation: CASSLGQGKGEQFF.

The chain recombines TRBV6-5 with TRBJ1-2; D unclear. The CDR3 covers 14 residues. CDR1 MNHEY and CDR2 SVGAGI come from the germline V gene. Trimming left V 3 bases short and J 7 bases short, with 15 bases between. For the CDR3, the DNA is TGTGCCAGCAGTTATCTCGCAGGAGGGAGTGGCTACACCTTC. Translated, it gives CASSYLAGGSGYTF.

The gene calls are TRBV14 and TRBJ2-7, with D maybe TRBD1 (6 bases). The CDR3 runs 15 residues. CDR1 is SGHDN, CDR2 FVKESK, per germline. Deletions cut 1 base from V and 3 bases from J, with 13 bases between. CDR3 amino acids: CASSQAPGHHYEQYF. CDR3 DNA sequence: TGTGCCAGCAGCCAAGCCCCGGGACACCACTACGAGCAGTACTTC.

CDR3 amino acids: CASSHSGFSYNEQFF. CDR3 nucleotide sequence: TGTGCCAGCAGCCACAGCGGTTTCTCCTACAATGAGCAGTTCTTC. This chain connects TRBV7-2 to TRBJ2-1; perhaps TRBD2 as D (5 bases). This CDR3 spans 15 amino acids. Germline CDR1 reads SGHTA; CDR2 reads FQGNSA. V lost 5 bases to trimming and J lost 0 bases, with 11 bases between them.

V is TRBV4-1 and J is TRBJ2-5; D may be TRBD1 or TRBD2 (5 bases each). The germline V gene has CDR1 MGHRA and CDR2 YSYEKL. Trimming left V 3 bases short and J 5 bases short, with 16 bases between. The CDR3 runs 15 residues. The CDR3 region has the DNA TGCGCCAGCAGCCACCCCTTTGGGGGAATGGAGACCCAGTACTTC. The encoded protein is CASSHPFGGMETQYF.

V gene TRBV5-1 combines with J gene TRBJ2-3; 8 positions match TRBD1. Germline loops: CDR1 SGHRS, CDR2 YFSETQ. The trim removed 3 bases at V and 2 bases at J, leaving 2 bases unmatched. CDR3 length: 14 residues. Here the CDR3 reads CASSSTGVTDTQYF. The CDR3 DNA reads TGCGCCAGCAGCTCGACAGGGGTCACAGATACGCAGTATTTT.

The chain employs TRBV6-5 and TRBJ2-7; 7 bases align to TRBD2. This CDR3 comprises 12 residues. Looked up from germline, CDR1 is MNHEY and CDR2 is SVGAGI. The V segment lost 6 bases and the J segment 6 bases; nucleotides outside the gene matches: 5. CDR3 in amino acids: CASSLQRGEQYF. In DNA, the CDR3 is TGTGCCAGCAGCCTTCAGCGGGGCGAGCAGTACTTC.

The V gene is TRBV7-2, the J gene TRBJ2-7; the match to TRBD2 covers 8 bases. The trim removed 2 bases at V and 0 bases at J, leaving 0 bases unmatched. Germline V CDR1 and CDR2: SGHTA, FQGNSA. The CDR3 has 14 amino acids. In nucleotides, the CDR3 is TGTGCCAGCAGCTTAAGCGGGGGCTCCTACGAGCAGTACTTC. It yields the protein CASSLSGGSYEQYF.

The chain couples TRBV9 to TRBJ2-5, with a possible D match to TRBD1 (5 bases). The V and J ends lost 1 base and 5 bases respectively, with 15 bases between them. This CDR3 region has 15 residues. Germline assignment: CDR1 SGDLS and CDR2 YYNGEE. CDR3 amino acids: CASSVYGVKGETQYF. CDR3 in DNA: TGTGCCAGCAGCGTATACGGAGTTAAGGGGGAGACCCAGTACTTC.

By frequency in the sample, this clone is medium-sized. The chain carries TRBV5-1 and TRBJ2-7, with unresolved D. CDR1 is SGHRS, CDR2 YFSETQ, per germline. CDR3 size: 13 residues. The ends were cut back, 0 bases at V and 4 bases at J, with 8 bases in the middle. CDR3 loop: CASSLESGYEQYF. The CDR3 bases are TGCGCCAGCAGCTTGGAGAGTGGGTACGAGCAGTACTTC.

V gene TRBV5-1 combines with J gene TRBJ1-1; D not resolved. Deletions cut 4 bases from V and 0 bases from J, with 10 bases between. The length of the CDR3 is 14 residues. Per germline, CDR1 SGHRS and CDR2 YFSETQ. In DNA form, the CDR3 reads TGCGCCAGCAGCGACCGGACGGTGAACACTGAAGCTTTCTTT. It codes for CASSDRTVNTEAFF.